The 32 T cell receptor beta chains in this list originate from one sample, sequenced in a study of blood T cell repertoires in COVID-19 (dated by TCRdb to 2020 to 2022). Preparation of the library involved the immunoSEQ multiplex PCR assay. TCRdb stores this immuneACCESS table with in-frame sequences only. Part of the clones is absent; in the studies checked, under half of the shortfall reflects unresolved V genes, and no reason is known for the rest. For this sample there are roughly 120,000 clones; over 65% appear just once. The ten most abundant clones make up over 2% of the sample. The sequenced sample consisted of peripheral blood. The receptors shown here come from a young man with acute or convalescent COVID-19.

V gene TRBV10-3 combines with J gene TRBJ1-2; D perhaps matches TRBD1 (6 bases). Looked up from germline, CDR1 is ENHRY and CDR2 is SYGVKD. The length of the CDR3 is 13 residues. V was pared by 8 bases and J by 5 bases, with 15 bases between. The CDR3 DNA is TGTGCCATCGACCCAGGGGAAGGGTATGGCTACACCTTC. It specifies CAIDPGEGYGYTF.

The chain combines TRBV7-9 with TRBJ2-4, with 8 bases that match TRBD1. CDR1 SEHNR and CDR2 FQNEAQ come from the germline V gene (reference sequence). The CDR3 runs 14 residues. With 6 bases clipped from V and 4 bases from J, the junction kept 5 bases outside the gene matches. This CDR3 reads CASSLDRVKNIQYF. The CDR3 DNA sequence: TGTGCCAGCAGTTTGGACAGGGTTAAAAACATTCAGTACTTC. The full variable domain, rest sourced from reference TRBV7-9 and TRBJ2-4, is DTGVSQNPRHKITKRGQNVTFRCDPISEHNRLYWYRQTLGQGPEFLTYFQNEAQLEKSRLLSDRFSAERPKGSFSTLEIQRTEQGDSAMYLCASSLDRVKNIQYFGAGTRLSVL.

The chain combines TRBV3-1 (or the pseudogene TRBV3-2) with TRBJ2-2; 7 bases are shared with TRBD2. The germline V gene encodes CDR1 LGHDT and CDR2 YNNKEL (reference sequence). This CDR3 has 15 amino acids. After removal of 8 bases from V and 5 bases from J, the junction contained 11 bases not matched to a gene. CDR3 residues: CASRKGAGVTGELFF. CDR3 in DNA: TGTGCCAGCCGAAAAGGGGCGGGGGTGACCGGGGAGCTGTTTTTT.

This chain uses TRBV19 with TRBJ1-2; D is perhaps TRBD1 (5 bases). This CDR3 spans 11 amino acids. The germline V gene encodes CDR1 LNHDA and CDR2 SQIVND (reference sequence). V was shortened by 2 bases and J by 9 bases, with 7 bases between the two germline ends. The CDR3: CASSIQGRYTF. Here the CDR3 DNA reads TGTGCCAGTAGTATACAGGGTCGCTACACCTTC. The full variable domain, completed using reference TRBV19 and TRBJ1-2, is DGGITQSPKYLFRKEGQNVTLSCEQNLNHDAMYWYRQDPGQGLRLIYYSQIVNDFQKGDIAEGYSVSREKKESFPLTVTSAQKNPTAFYLCASSIQGRYTFGSGTRLTVV.

The J gene is TRBJ1-1, the V gene TRBV3-1 (or the pseudogene TRBV3-2), with a tentative D call TRBD1 (5 bases). Germline V gives CDR1 LGHDT, CDR2 YNNKEL (reference sequence). The length of the CDR3 is 13 residues. V lost 0 bases, J lost 12 bases, and 14 bases lay in between. The CDR3 spells CASSQDRAGRPFF. CDR3 coding DNA: TGTGCCAGCAGCCAAGATCGGGCAGGGCGACCTTTCTTT.

The chain combines TRBV6-5 with TRBJ1-5, with a weak D call TRBD1 (5 bases). Trimming cost V 2 bases and J 3 bases, with 11 bases left between them. The CDR3 consists of 15 residues. Germline CDR1 MNHEY, CDR2 SVGAGI. CDR3: CASSYGGTPNQPQHF. The DNA of the CDR3 is TGTGCCAGCAGTTACGGCGGGACGCCCAATCAGCCCCAGCATTTT.

The chain carries TRBV10-3 and TRBJ1-1; 9 bases map to TRBD1. The CDR3 has 14 residues. CDR1 and CDR2 from the germline V gene are ENHRY and SYGVKD. The trim removed 4 bases at V and 6 bases at J, leaving 6 bases unmatched. CDR3: CAISGGQGTSEAFF. CDR3 coding DNA: TGTGCCATCAGTGGAGGACAGGGGACCTCTGAAGCTTTCTTT.

This chain connects TRBV6-5 to TRBJ1-3; D unclear. Trimming cost V 7 bases and J 0 bases, with 13 bases left between them. Germline V gene data show CDR1 as MNHEY and CDR2 as SVGAGI. The CDR3 is 15 residues long. The CDR3 here is CASIPRVSSGNTIYF. The CDR3 coding sequence is TGTGCCAGCATTCCGAGGGTTTCCTCTGGAAACACCATATATTTT.

CDR3 amino acids: CASSLERHLLDEKLFF. For the CDR3, the DNA is TGTGCCAGCAGCTTGGAGAGGCACCTCCTCGATGAAAAACTGTTTTTT. The chain is built from TRBV5-6 and TRBJ1-4; D not certain. CDR1 and CDR2 (germline): SGHDT, YYEEEE. V shed 0 bases and J shed 6 bases, with 15 bases lying between them. The CDR3 has 16 residues.

This clone was recorded at least ten times. CDR3: CASSRWNTGELFF. The CDR3 DNA reads TGTGCCAGCAGCCGTTGGAACACCGGGGAGCTGTTTTTT. The V gene is TRBV2, the J gene TRBJ2-2, with D uncertain. Trimming cost V 6 bases and J 1 base, with 6 bases left between them. Germline V gene lookup returns CDR1 SNHLY and CDR2 FYNNEI. CDR3 length: 13 residues.

This chain joins TRBV2 and TRBJ1-2; 9 bases agree with TRBD1. Germline values: CDR1 SNHLY, CDR2 FYNNEI. The CDR3 is made up of 12 amino acids. Trimming removed 8 bases from V and 7 bases from J; junction bases left unmatched: 5. The CDR3 loop reads CASGGQGFGYTF. CDR3 nucleotides: TGTGCCAGCGGGGGACAGGGATTTGGCTACACCTTC.

The chain joins TRBV10-3 to TRBJ2-7; 11 bases align to TRBD2. J was trimmed by 1 base and V by 6 bases; bases with no gene match: 8. This CDR3 contains 16 residues. Per the germline V gene, CDR1 is ENHRY and CDR2 is SYGVKD. The CDR3 loop is CAIRQQTSGVSYEQYF. The DNA of the CDR3 is TGTGCCATCAGACAGCAGACTAGCGGGGTTTCCTACGAGCAGTACTTC.

The chain joins TRBV5-4 to TRBJ1-2; 9 nucleotides align to TRBD1. The CDR3 covers 15 residues. CDR1 SGHNT and CDR2 YYREEE come from the germline V gene (reference sequence). The V gene end was trimmed by 3 bases and the J gene end by 7 bases; junction bases not matched to a gene: 10. The CDR3: CASSWLSRQGGGYTF. The CDR3 DNA sequence: TGTGCCAGCAGCTGGCTCTCCAGACAGGGGGGTGGCTACACCTTC.

J is TRBJ1-2 and V is TRBV4-3, with 11 bases aligning to TRBD1. V lost 1 base to trimming and J lost 8 bases; unmatched junction nucleotides: 6. The CDR3 loop spans 15 amino acids. From germline, CDR1 is LGHNA and CDR2 YSLEER. CDR3 nucleotide sequence: TGCGCCAGCAGCCAAGGCGGGACAGGGGGTCTAGGCTACACCTTC. Its translation: CASSQGGTGGLGYTF.

This chain joins TRBV14 and TRBJ2-7, with a tentative D call TRBD1 (6 bases). The CDR3 covers 13 residues. CDR1 SGHDN and CDR2 FVKESK come from the germline V gene. The germline V and J ends were trimmed by 6 bases and 0 bases, with 9 bases remaining between them. The CDR3 DNA reads TGTGCCAGCAGAGGGGACACCTCCTACGAGCAGTACTTC. Translation: CASRGDTSYEQYF.

The rearrangement uses TRBV14 and TRBJ2-1; tentative D call: TRBD1 (6 bases). The CDR3 contains 17 residues. Trimming pared 0 bases from V and 6 bases from J, leaving 18 bases between. The germline V gene encodes CDR1 SGHDN and CDR2 FVKESK. Written as DNA, the CDR3 is TGTGCCAGCAGCCAAGAACAGGGATGGCCCTTGAGCAATGAGCAGTTCTTC. As protein: CASSQEQGWPLSNEQFF.

This rearrangement joins TRBV10-2 to TRBJ2-5; possibly TRBD2 for D (6 bases). CDR1 and CDR2 from the germline V gene are WSHSY and SAAADI. The CDR3 is made up of 16 amino acids. Trimming shortened V by 3 bases and J by 4 bases, and 18 bases separated the two germline ends. The CDR3 reads CASSDPASERVETQYF. Written as DNA, the CDR3 is TGCGCCAGCAGTGATCCGGCTAGCGAAAGGGTAGAGACCCAGTACTTC.

The chain links TRBV4-2 to TRBJ2-7; the match to TRBD1 covers 10 bases. This CDR3 spans 16 amino acids. After removal of 4 bases from V and 3 bases from J, the junction contained 9 bases not matched to a gene. CDR1 is LGHNA, CDR2 YNFKEQ, per germline. The CDR3: CASSPRQGAGNYEQYF. As DNA, the CDR3 is TGTGCCAGCAGCCCTCGACAGGGGGCGGGGAACTACGAGCAGTACTTC.

The chain couples TRBV5-6 to TRBJ2-7; a possible D gene is TRBD1 (5 bases). This CDR3 is 14 amino acids long. Trimming pared 1 base from V and 3 bases from J, leaving 11 bases between. Germline V gene lookup returns CDR1 SGHDT and CDR2 YYEEEE. CDR3 DNA sequence: TGTGCCAGCAGCTTGTCGACAGAAAGCTACGAGCAGTACGTC. Its protein is CASSLSTESYEQYV.

This sequence joins TRBV18 and TRBJ2-1; the D gene is possibly TRBD2 (7 bases). In germline, CDR1 is KGHSH, CDR2 LQKENI. This CDR3 spans 14 amino acids. V gave up 2 bases and J gave up 6 bases, with 11 bases separating them. For the CDR3, the DNA is TGTGCCAGCTCACCATCGGGGGGCCTCAATGAGCAGTTCTTC. Its protein is CASSPSGGLNEQFF.

This chain links TRBV9 with TRBJ2-1, with D perhaps TRBD2 (6 bases). Trimming stripped 0 bases from V and 4 bases from J, with 17 bases between. Germline V lookup: CDR1 SGDLS, CDR2 YYNGEE. CDR3 size: 17 residues. The CDR3 bases are TGTGCCAGCAGCGTAGCTACGGGCGGGATGGGTTACAATGAGCAGTTCTTC. Translating it yields CASSVATGGMGYNEQFF.

This chain links TRBV9 with TRBJ1-6; no clear D gene. Per germline, CDR1 SGDLS and CDR2 YYNGEE. Deletions cut 0 bases from V and 4 bases from J, with 8 bases between. CDR3 length: 15 amino acids. The CDR3 protein is CASSVGQSYNSPLHF. Here the CDR3 DNA reads TGTGCCAGCAGCGTAGGGCAGTCATATAATTCACCCCTCCACTTT.

The V and J genes are TRBV7-9 and TRBJ1-1, with D unresolved. The CDR3 length is 16 residues. Germline-derived CDR1 and CDR2 are SEHNR and FQNEAQ (reference sequence). V was pared by 5 bases and J by 10 bases, with 26 bases between. The CDR3 protein is CASSHPRVTTGSGAFF. The CDR3 bases are TGTGCCAGCAGCCACCCACGGGTAACCACCGGGAGCGGAGCTTTCTTT.

This clone was detected once. The chain is built from TRBV6-5 and TRBJ2-1; TRBD2 might be the D (6 bases). Trimming took off 5 bases at V and 9 bases at J, with 14 bases between the two ends. This CDR3 spans 13 amino acids. Germline V gene sequence: CDR1 MNHEY, CDR2 SVGAGI. CDR3 nucleotide sequence: TGTGCCAGCAGTAGACTAGAGGCGGGTGAGCAGTTCTTC. This sequence encodes CASSRLEAGEQFF.

This rearrangement joins TRBV5-1 to TRBJ1-2, with a tentative D call TRBD1 (5 bases). Germline CDR1 SGHRS, CDR2 YFSETQ. This CDR3 is built from 14 residues. V lost 4 bases to trimming and J lost 4 bases, with 14 bases between them. The chain's CDR3 is CASSRAQGSYGYTF. The DNA for the CDR3 is TGCGCCAGCAGCCGAGCGCAGGGTAGCTATGGCTACACCTTC.

To note about this clone: The junction departs from germline at one end; a sequencing error may be responsible. CDR3 in DNA: TGTGCTAGCAGCCCAGGACTCGGGGGTGAGCAGTTCTTC. Its protein is CASSPGLGGEQFF. The chain combines TRBV7-7 with TRBJ2-1; tentative D call: TRBD2 (6 bases). Germline CDR1 reads SSHAT; CDR2 reads FNYEAQ (reference sequence). The CDR3 has 13 amino acids.

This clone came up once. The chain has TRBV19 and TRBJ2-2; maybe TRBD2 (5 bases). V lost 4 bases to trimming and J lost 7 bases, with 7 bases between them. This CDR3 region has 12 residues. CDR1 and CDR2 (germline): LNHDA, SQIVND (reference sequence). The CDR3 spells CASSTGIGELFF. The CDR3 bases are TGTGCCAGTAGTACCGGGATCGGGGAGCTGTTTTTT.

This rearrangement joins TRBV7-6 to TRBJ2-2; D is unclear. CDR1 SGHVS and CDR2 FNYEAQ come from the germline V gene. The CDR3 is 12 amino acids. V dropped 3 bases and J dropped 8 bases, with 7 bases sitting between them. CDR3 loop: CASSLLWGELFF. For the CDR3, the DNA is TGTGCCAGCAGCTTGCTATGGGGGGAGCTGTTTTTT.

J is TRBJ2-1 and V is TRBV7-2; 11 bases agree with TRBD2. Trimming removed 1 base from V and 6 bases from J; junction bases left unmatched: 5. Germline lookup yields CDR1 SGHTA and CDR2 FQGNSA. CDR3 length equals 16 residues. The CDR3 spells CASSLDGTSGGNEQFF. CDR3 DNA sequence: TGTGCCAGCAGCTTAGATGGCACTAGCGGGGGCAATGAGCAGTTCTTC. The full variable domain, rest sourced from reference TRBV7-2 and TRBJ2-1, is GAGVSQSPSNKVTEKGKDVELRCDPISGHTALYWYRQSLGQGLEFLIYFQGNSAPDKSGLPSDRFSAERTGGSVSTLTIQRTQQEDSAVYLCASSLDGTSGGNEQFFGPGTRLTVL.

In its sample, this clone was seen once. The chain couples TRBV27 to TRBJ2-7; TRBD2 matches at 12 bases. With 5 bases clipped from V and 3 bases from J, the junction kept 5 bases outside the gene matches. The CDR3 is 15 amino acids. From germline, CDR1 is MNHEY and CDR2 SMNVEV (reference sequence). The CDR3 sequence: CASSRRLAGVYEQYV. The CDR3 nucleotides are TGTGCCAGCAGTCGGCGACTAGCGGGAGTCTACGAGCAGTACGTC.

The genes are TRBV6-6 and TRBJ2-5, with 7 bases identical to TRBD1. Germline loops: CDR1 MNHNY, CDR2 SVGAGI (reference sequence). The CDR3 totals 14 residues. V lost 0 bases to trimming and J lost 7 bases; unmatched junction nucleotides: 5. CDR3 sequence (DNA): TGTGCCAGCAGTTACTCGGGGGACAGAGTGACCCAGTACTTC. Translating it yields CASSYSGDRVTQYF.

This chain links TRBV18 with TRBJ1-5; 8 positions agree with TRBD1. The CDR3 consists of 17 residues. The germline V gene encodes CDR1 KGHSH and CDR2 LQKENI. J gave up 6 bases and V 3 bases, and 13 bases lay outside the gene matches. DNA of the CDR3: TGTGCCAGCTCACCTCAGGACGGACAGGGTGGTTCTCAGCCCCAGCATTTT. It translates to CASSPQDGQGGSQPQHF.